The T cell receptor beta chain described here comes from a study of T cell responses to AZD1222 COVID-19 vaccine. Study results and caveats: Baseline testing showed seropositivity in only five to seven AZD1222 recipients. None of the repertoires were sampled until the peak T cell response had passed. Donors skewed white British and female; clonal diversity was possibly underestimated.

Only in-frame clones appear in the TCRdb table, and some are missing; sequencing was by immunoSEQ multiplex PCR. The sample lists 180,000 or so clones, approximately 93% occurring once. Turning to this clone: Antigen unknown.

With 9 bases removed from V and 5 bases from J, the gap between germline ends came to 10 bases. The CDR3 spans 12 residues. Germline V gene sequence: CDR1 SGHTA, CDR2 FQGNSA. Pooled in the analysis were second doses at about 4 or about 12 weeks. The sequence derives from an adult who received the AZD1222 COVID-19 vaccine. V usage is TRBV7-2 and J usage is TRBJ2-2; TRBD1 might be the D (6 bases). Sample: peripheral blood, taken 28 days after the second AZD1222 dose. CDR3 coding DNA: TGTGCCAGTGCAGGGGAAACCGGGGAGCTGTTTTTT. It codes for CASAGETGELFF.